The TCR beta chain described here comes from a study of T cells in narcolepsy. Study outcomes and limitations: Reportedly, autoreactive clonotypes were serially detected in patients' blood but not controls'. Comparing one patient's CSF and blood CD4+ clonotypes highlighted HCRT- and TRIB2-specific autoreactive clonotypes.

Germline V gene sequence: CDR1 SGHNT, CDR2 YYREEE (reference sequence). V lost 2 bases and J lost 6, with 9 bases in between. The CDR3 spans 13 residues. Points on this clone: Its antigen is currently unknown.

Data came from immunoSEQ multiplex PCR; TCRdb stores just in-frame clones and leaves some out. In the table there are approximately 31,000 clones, around four fifths of which are singletons. The rearrangement links TRBV5-4 to TRBJ2-1, with D uncertain. The TCR sequence derives from a human donor with narcolepsy. Sequencing was carried out using CD45RA- memory CD4+ T cells from PBMCs. CDR3 nucleotide sequence: TGTGCCAGCAGCTTCCTCATCTCCAATGAGCAGTTCTTC. It is translated as CASSFLISNEQFF.